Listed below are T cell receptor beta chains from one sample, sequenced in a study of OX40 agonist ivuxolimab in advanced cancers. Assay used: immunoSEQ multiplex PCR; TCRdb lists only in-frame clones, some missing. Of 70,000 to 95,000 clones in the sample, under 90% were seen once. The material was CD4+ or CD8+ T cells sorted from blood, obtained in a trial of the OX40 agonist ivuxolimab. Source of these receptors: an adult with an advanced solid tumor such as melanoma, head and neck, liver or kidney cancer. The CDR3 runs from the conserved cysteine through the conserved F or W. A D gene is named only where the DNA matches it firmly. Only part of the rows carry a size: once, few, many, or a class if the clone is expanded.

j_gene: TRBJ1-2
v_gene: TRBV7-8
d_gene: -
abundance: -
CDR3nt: TGTGCCAGCAGCCCCACCGGGACTTTTCTCTCCTATGGCTACACCTTC
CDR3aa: CASSPTGTFLSYGYTF

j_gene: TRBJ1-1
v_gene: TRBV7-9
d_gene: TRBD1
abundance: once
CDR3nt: TGTGCCAGCAGCTTAGGCGGGGACAGAGCCCAATTCTTT
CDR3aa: CASSLGGDRAQFF

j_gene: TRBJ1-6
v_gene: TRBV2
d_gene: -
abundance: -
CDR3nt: TGTGCCAGCAGTAAAGGGATCCCGGGGTCACCCCTCCACTTT
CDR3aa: CASSKGIPGSPLHF

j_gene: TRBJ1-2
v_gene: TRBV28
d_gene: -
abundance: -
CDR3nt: TGTGCCAGCAGTTTACTCCAGGATCGACGCGGCTACACCTTC
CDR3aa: CASSLLQDRRGYTF

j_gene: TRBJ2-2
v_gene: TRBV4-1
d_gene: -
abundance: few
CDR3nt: TGCGCCAGCAGCCAAGATTTCGGCAGGACACGGACCGGGGAGCTGTTTTTT
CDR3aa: CASSQDFGRTRTGELFF

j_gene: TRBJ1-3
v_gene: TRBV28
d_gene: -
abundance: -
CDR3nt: TGTGCCAGCACCGGGACGAGGGTCGCCATATATTTT
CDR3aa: CASTGTRVAIYF

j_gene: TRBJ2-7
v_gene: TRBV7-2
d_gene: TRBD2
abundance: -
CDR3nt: TGTGCCAGCAGCTTATGGGCGGGGGGGACCTACGAGCAGTACTTC
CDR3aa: CASSLWAGGTYEQYF

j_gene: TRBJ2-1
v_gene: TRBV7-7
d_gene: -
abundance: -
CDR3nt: TGTGCCAGCAGCTTAAGCCAGAACAATGAGCAGTTCTTC
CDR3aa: CASSLSQNNEQFF

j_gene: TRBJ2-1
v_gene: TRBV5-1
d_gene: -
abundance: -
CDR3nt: TGCGCCAGCAGGCCCCCTACAGGGCTAGACTACAATGAGCAGTTCTTC
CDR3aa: CASRPPTGLDYNEQFF

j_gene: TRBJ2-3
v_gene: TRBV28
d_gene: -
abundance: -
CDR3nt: TGTGCCAGCGAGGGGACTAGCACAGATACGCAGTATTTT
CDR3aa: CASEGTSTDTQYF

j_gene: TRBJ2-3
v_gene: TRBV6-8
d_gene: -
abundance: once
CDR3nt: TGTGCCAGCAGATGGGGGGGCAGCACAGATACGCAGTATTTT
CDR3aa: CASRWGGSTDTQYF

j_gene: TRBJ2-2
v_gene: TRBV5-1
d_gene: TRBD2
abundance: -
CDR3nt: TGCGCCAGCAGCTTGGATGGAGCGGGGAGTACCGGGGAGCTGTTTTTT
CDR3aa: CASSLDGAGSTGELFF

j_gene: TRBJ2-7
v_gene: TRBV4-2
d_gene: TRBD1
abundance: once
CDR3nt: TGTGCCAGCAGCCCCGGGACAGGGAAATACGAGCAGTACTTC
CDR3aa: CASSPGTGKYEQYF

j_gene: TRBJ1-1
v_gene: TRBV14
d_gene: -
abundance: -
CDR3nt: TGTGCCAGCAGCCCGTGGGAGGGGAAAGCTGAAGCTTTCTTT
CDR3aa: CASSPWEGKAEAFF

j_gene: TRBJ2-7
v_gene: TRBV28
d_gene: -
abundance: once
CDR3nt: TGTGCCAGCAGTTGGACTATAACAGGGGTCTACGAGCAGTACTTC
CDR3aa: CASSWTITGVYEQYF

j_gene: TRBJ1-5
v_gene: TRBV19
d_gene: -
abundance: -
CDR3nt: TGTGCCAGTAGCTTAGGGGGTAGGCAGCCCCAGCATTTT
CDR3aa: CASSLGGRQPQHF

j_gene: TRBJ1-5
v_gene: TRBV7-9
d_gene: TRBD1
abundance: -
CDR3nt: TGTGCCAGCAGCTTGGAGGGACAGGGGACGGATCAGCCCCAGCATTTT
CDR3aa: CASSLEGQGTDQPQHF